The 29 T cell receptor beta chains below all came from one sample that was sequenced in a study of T cells in Graves' hyperthyroidism and ophthalmopathy. Amplified TCR beta CDR3 regions came from RNA transcripts. RT-PCR in the first round (using the HTBI primer set) targeted the TCR CDR3. In TCRdb, the multiplex PCR reads were re-called with MiXCR into one record per CDR3 protein. In the table there are about 480,000 distinct CDR3 sequences, approximately 14% of which are singletons. The source material was blood. Receptors originate from a woman under 30 with Graves' hyperthyroidism.

V and J are TRBV5-5 and TRBJ2-2; TRBD2 might be the D (5 bases). V lost 5 bases and J 3 bases, leaving 11 bases between the germline ends. The CDR3 extends over 14 amino acids. From germline, CDR1 is SGHKS and CDR2 YYEKEE (reference sequence). The CDR3 nucleotides are TGTGCCAGCAGACGAGGGCGAGACACCGGGGAGCTGTTTTTT. Translated, it gives CASRRGRDTGELFF. The entire variable domain, with the rest obtained from reference TRBV5-5 and TRBJ2-2, is as follows: DAGVTQSPTHLIKTRGQQVTLRCSPISGHKSVSWYQQVLGQGPQFIFQYYEKEERGRGNFPDRFSARQFPNYSSELNVNALLLGDSALYLCASRRGRDTGELFFGEGSRLTVL.

This clonotype was counted at least ten times. The rearrangement links TRBV19 to TRBJ1-2; D call uncertain. CDR3 length equals 15 residues. Germline V gene sequence: CDR1 LNHDA, CDR2 SQIVND (reference sequence). V was pared by 6 bases and J by 4 bases, with 18 bases between. The CDR3 region has the DNA TGTGCCAGTAGCTACGACGGCTATCCTGTCTATGGCTACACCTTC. Translating it yields CASSYDGYPVYGYTF.

This clonotype was recorded at least ten times. This chain connects TRBV18 to TRBJ2-5, with D maybe TRBD2 (6 bases). V lost 3 bases to trimming and J lost 1 base, with 9 bases between them. Germline V gene lookup returns CDR1 KGHSH and CDR2 LQKENI. This CDR3 spans 14 amino acids. The CDR3 spells CASSPRTTQETQYF. CDR3 nucleotide sequence: TGTGCCAGCTCACCGAGGACTACCCAAGAGACCCAGTACTTC.

The chain carries TRBV12-3 or TRBV12-4 and TRBJ1-2; D gene unclear. CDR3 length equals 13 residues. The ends were cut back, 4 bases at V and 4 bases at J, with 10 bases in the middle. The CDR3 is CASSSHISYGYTF. CDR3 bases: TGTGCCAGCAGTTCACATATCTCCTATGGCTACACCTTC.

This clonotype was picked up a small number of times. V gene TRBV19 combines with J gene TRBJ2-1; TRBD1 matches 11 bases. Trimming at V came to 3 bases and at J to 7 bases, leaving 2 bases not matched to a gene. CDR3 length equals 14 residues. Looked up from germline, CDR1 is LNHDA and CDR2 is SQIVND (reference sequence). The chain's CDR3 is CASSMGTGGNEQFF. Written as DNA, the CDR3 is TGTGCCAGTAGTATGGGGACAGGGGGTAATGAGCAGTTCTTC.

The chain employs TRBV7-9 and TRBJ2-1; D is possibly TRBD2 (5 bases). CDR1 SEHNR and CDR2 FQNEAQ come from the germline V gene (reference sequence). Trimming took off 7 bases at V and 0 bases at J, with 16 bases between the two ends. This CDR3 is 16 amino acids long. Here the CDR3 DNA reads TGTGCCAGCACACGAAGCGGTCTGAACTCCTACAATGAGCAGTTCTTC. Translating gives CASTRSGLNSYNEQFF.

This clonotype was detected a few times. The V and J genes are TRBV14 and TRBJ2-4; 8 positions agree with TRBD2. V lost 4 bases, J lost 3 bases, and 14 bases stayed unmatched. The CDR3 has 18 residues. Germline-derived CDR1 and CDR2 are SGHDN and FVKESK. The CDR3 is CASSLSGIRGSHKNIQYF. As DNA, the CDR3 is TGTGCCAGCAGCCTTAGCGGGATTCGGGGGTCTCACAAAAACATTCAGTACTTC.

This clonotype was counted a few times. The rearrangement uses TRBV9 and TRBJ2-6, with D unresolved. The germline V and J ends were trimmed by 4 bases and 5 bases, with 13 bases remaining between them. Germline CDR1 and CDR2: SGDLS and YYNGEE. This CDR3 region has 15 residues. The CDR3 region has the DNA TGTGCCAGCAGCCCCGCAGACCCCTGGGCCAACGTCCTGACTTTC. This translates into CASSPADPWANVLTF.

This clonotype came up many times. This chain joins TRBV18 and TRBJ1-5; tentatively, D is TRBD1 (5 bases). Germline loops: CDR1 KGHSH, CDR2 LQKENI. V was trimmed by 3 bases and J by 1 base, leaving 16 bases between them. The CDR3 covers 17 residues. CDR3 sequence: CASSPKGERVSNQPQHF. In DNA form, the CDR3 reads TGTGCCAGCTCACCGAAAGGGGAGAGGGTGAGCAATCAGCCCCAGCATTTT.

This chain links TRBV7-9 with TRBJ2-4, with unresolved D. The CDR3 consists of 15 residues. CDR1 SEHNR and CDR2 FQNEAQ come from the germline V gene (reference sequence). Trimming took 5 bases from V and 7 from J, leaving 18 bases between them. The CDR3 is CASSPIHQPPNIQYF. Written as DNA, the CDR3 is TGTGCCAGCAGCCCCATCCACCAACCCCCTAACATTCAGTACTTC.

The CDR3 coding sequence is TGTGCCAGCTCACCACTAAGCGCAGGGAACGGGGCCAACGTCCTGACTTTC. It specifies CASSPLSAGNGANVLTF. The chain links TRBV18 to TRBJ2-6; D is possibly TRBD1 (5 bases). Trimming took 1 base from V and 4 from J, leaving 14 bases between them. CDR1 and CDR2 (germline): KGHSH, LQKENI. This CDR3 contains 17 residues.

This clonotype was seen at least ten times. The chain carries TRBV5-1 and TRBJ2-5, with D hard to call. The CDR3 runs to 14 residues. V gave up 0 bases and J gave up 0 bases, with 6 bases separating them. Germline V lookup: CDR1 SGHRS, CDR2 YFSETQ. The CDR3 loop reads CASSLAGNQETQYF. For the CDR3, the DNA is TGCGCCAGCAGCTTGGCGGGCAACCAAGAGACCCAGTACTTC.

This chain links TRBV7-9 with TRBJ2-2; tentatively, D is TRBD2 (5 bases). The V and J ends lost 8 bases and 9 bases respectively, with 13 bases between them. This CDR3 contains 12 residues. The germline V gene has CDR1 SEHNR and CDR2 FQNEAQ (reference sequence). The CDR3: CASAQADRELFF. CDR3 DNA: TGTGCCAGCGCCCAAGCGGACCGGGAGCTGTTTTTT. The full variable domain, in which reference TRBV7-9 and TRBJ2-2 provide the parts outside the CDR3, is DTGVSQNPRHKITKRGQNVTFRCDPISEHNRLYWYRQTLGQGPEFLTYFQNEAQLEKSRLLSDRFSAERPKGSFSTLEIQRTEQGDSAMYLCASAQADRELFFGEGSRLTVL.

The chain is built from TRBV24-1 and TRBJ2-3; D gene ambiguous. CDR1 and CDR2 from the germline V gene are KGHDR and SFDVKD. The V gene lost 1 base and the J gene lost 0 bases, with 7 bases spanning the gap. The CDR3 runs to 15 residues. The CDR3 bases are TGTGCCACCAGTGATTTTACGGATAGCACAGATACGCAGTATTTT. Translated, it gives CATSDFTDSTDTQYF.

This clonotype was seen more than once but under ten times. The J gene is TRBJ1-2, the V gene TRBV25-1; a possible D gene is TRBD1 (6 bases). This CDR3 has 14 amino acids. V lost 3 bases and J lost 2, with 10 bases in between. Germline CDR1 and CDR2: MGHDK and SYGVNS. DNA for the CDR3: TGTGCCAGCAGTGAGGGGGCGGTAAACTATGGCTACACCTTC. Protein sequence: CASSEGAVNYGYTF.

In regard to this clonotype: A much larger clone lies one base from this, so it may be a read error. The chain combines TRBV30 with TRBJ1-5; the match to TRBD1 covers 8 bases. With 2 bases clipped from V and 6 bases from J, the junction kept 6 bases outside the gene matches. The germline gives CDR1 GTSNPN, CDR2 SVGIG (reference sequence). The CDR3 length is 14 residues. The CDR3 DNA is TGTGCCTGGAGTACAGGACAGGGCAGTCAGCCCCAGCATTTT. Residues: CAWSTGQGSQPQHF.

There are many counts of this clonotype. V gene TRBV12-3 or TRBV12-4 combines with J gene TRBJ2-3; D call uncertain. The CDR3 totals 12 residues. The V end lost 3 bases, the J end lost 7 bases, and 8 bases lay between the germline ends. The CDR3 DNA reads TGTGCCAGCAGTTTTTACTATCATACGCAGTATTTT. The encoded protein is CASSFYYHTQYF.

This clonotype was seen at least ten times. The chain has TRBV6-5 and TRBJ2-5; 9 bases match TRBD1. The CDR3 is 18 amino acids. Trimming cost V 0 bases and J 5 bases; bases outside gene matches: 13. From germline, CDR1 is MNHEY and CDR2 SVGAGI. This CDR3 reads CASSYSSPQGAIMETQYF. The CDR3 bases are TGTGCCAGCAGTTACTCCTCCCCACAGGGGGCGATTATGGAGACCCAGTACTTC.

This clonotype was seen repeatedly, ten times or more. J is TRBJ1-1 and V is TRBV6-2 or TRBV6-3; 7 nucleotides match TRBD1. CDR1 is MNHEY, CDR2 SVGEGT, per germline. Germline trimming cut 4 bases from V and 0 bases from J; bases unmatched to any gene: 8. The CDR3 is 16 amino acids. Here the CDR3 DNA reads TGTGCCAGCAGTTTGGGGGTTGGGACAGTGAACACTGAAGCTTTCTTT. Translating gives CASSLGVGTVNTEAFF.

The genes are TRBV3-1 and TRBJ1-3; D is perhaps TRBD1 (6 bases). The germline gives CDR1 LGHDT, CDR2 YNNKEL (reference sequence). The CDR3 has 16 residues. Trimming pared 7 bases from V and 0 bases from J, leaving 16 bases between. The CDR3 DNA sequence: TGTGCCAGCACCCATATAGGACAGAACTCTGGAAACACCATATATTTT. This translates into CASTHIGQNSGNTIYF.

A few counts support this clonotype. The chain joins TRBV7-9 to TRBJ1-4; D gene uncertain. Germline-derived CDR1 and CDR2 are SEHNR and FQNEAQ (reference sequence). V was clipped by 1 base and J by 5 bases, with 8 bases between them. CDR3 length: 14 residues. CDR3 protein: CASSLVAGNEKLFF. In DNA form, the CDR3 reads TGTGCCAGCAGCTTAGTTGCCGGAAATGAAAAACTGTTTTTT.

The table lists this clonotype with a few counts. The CDR3 region has the DNA TGTGCCAGTGGGGGGTTTGGCTCCTACAATGAGCAGTTCTTC. Translation gives CASGGFGSYNEQFF. The V gene is TRBV19, the J gene TRBJ2-1; D might be TRBD2 (6 bases). This CDR3 comprises 14 residues. Trimming removed 8 bases from V and 0 bases from J, with 11 bases in between. The V gene's germline CDR1 is LNHDA and CDR2 SQIVND (reference sequence).

This clonotype was detected many times. V is TRBV7-3 and J is TRBJ2-2; D is possibly TRBD2 (6 bases). Germline V gene data show CDR1 as SGHTA and CDR2 as FQGTGA. V was shortened by 6 bases and J by 2 bases, with 16 bases between the two germline ends. CDR3 size: 16 residues. CDR3 protein: CASSQGGIGNTGELFF. DNA for the CDR3: TGTGCCAGCAGTCAAGGAGGGATCGGTAACACCGGGGAGCTGTTTTTT.

In this sample, this clonotype turned up many times. The rearrangement uses TRBV9 and TRBJ2-7; 9 nucleotides align to TRBD1. The CDR3 totals 14 residues. J was trimmed by 5 bases and V by 4 bases; bases with no gene match: 7. Germline CDR1 and CDR2: SGDLS and YYNGEE. The CDR3 nucleotides are TGTGCCAGCAGCCCTGGGGACAGGGTGGACGAGCAGTACTTC. This encodes CASSPGDRVDEQYF.

V and J are TRBV11-3 and TRBJ2-3; maybe TRBD1 (5 bases). This CDR3 has 15 amino acids. Germline lookup yields CDR1 SGHNT and CDR2 YENEEA. Trimming took off 1 base at V and 3 bases at J, with 11 bases between the two ends. The CDR3 reads CASSLVRQGTDTQYF. DNA for the CDR3: TGTGCCAGCAGCTTAGTGCGGCAGGGAACAGATACGCAGTATTTT.

This clonotype has only one observation. The genes are TRBV7-9 and TRBJ2-1, with 13 bases aligning to TRBD2. The CDR3 sequence is 19 residues long. V shed 4 bases and J 10 bases; nucleotides not matched to a gene: 19. CDR1 and CDR2 from the germline V gene are SEHNR and FQNEAQ (reference sequence). The CDR3 sequence: CASSSTRQGAGLAGWEQFF. CDR3 sequence (DNA): TGTGCCAGCAGCTCAACTCGACAGGGGGCGGGACTAGCGGGATGGGAGCAGTTCTTC.

With regard to this clonotype: One end of the junction fails to match germline, which may point to a read error. The CDR3 DNA reads TGTGCCAGCAGCGCCGGACTAGCGGGAGTGGCTGAGCAGTCCTTC. It specifies CASSAGLAGVAEQSF. The chain combines TRBV9 with TRBJ2-1; 13 bases agree with TRBD2. This CDR3 region has 15 residues. Germline V gene lookup returns CDR1 SGDLS and CDR2 YYNGEE.

V is TRBV7-2 and J is TRBJ1-3; D perhaps matches TRBD1 (6 bases). V lost 1 base to trimming and J lost 2 bases, with 18 bases between them. This CDR3 is 18 amino acids long. Per the germline V gene, CDR1 is SGHTA and CDR2 is FQGNSA. The CDR3 spells CASSLVVARGGPGNTIYF. The CDR3 coding sequence is TGTGCCAGCAGCTTAGTCGTTGCCAGGGGAGGTCCTGGAAACACCATATATTTT.

For the CDR3, the DNA is TGTGCCAGCAACTTTCCCGCTGAAGCTTTCTTT. It specifies CASNFPAEAFF. The chain couples TRBV6-1 to TRBJ1-1; D uncertain. V lost 7 bases, J lost 6 bases, and 9 bases lay in between. The CDR3 spans 11 residues. Germline loops: CDR1 MNHNS, CDR2 SASEGT.